Here is one TCR beta chain with its context. These data are taken from a study of blood T cell repertoires in COVID-19. The CDR3 length is 13 residues. V shed 7 bases and J 9 bases; nucleotides not matched to a gene: 8. In germline, CDR1 is LGHDT, CDR2 YNNKEL (reference sequence). In the authors' workflow: Nucleated cell counts were estimated from reference gene primer amplification. The method was immunoSEQ multiplex PCR; TCRdb's version includes in-frame clones alone and lacks a portion of them. V and J calls and clone size are given by that table; D and trimming were obtained from the DNA. The data hold 150,000 or so clones, with roughly 80% observed a single time.

The chain recombines TRBV3-1 (or the pseudogene TRBV3-2) with TRBJ2-1, with 8 nucleotides matching TRBD1. The source is a human donor with acute or convalescent COVID-19. The donor label of this sample is uncertain. Source material: peripheral blood. CDR3 DNA: TGTGCCAGCACCGGGGGACAGGCACGTGAGCAGTTCTTC. Protein sequence: CASTGGQAREQFF.